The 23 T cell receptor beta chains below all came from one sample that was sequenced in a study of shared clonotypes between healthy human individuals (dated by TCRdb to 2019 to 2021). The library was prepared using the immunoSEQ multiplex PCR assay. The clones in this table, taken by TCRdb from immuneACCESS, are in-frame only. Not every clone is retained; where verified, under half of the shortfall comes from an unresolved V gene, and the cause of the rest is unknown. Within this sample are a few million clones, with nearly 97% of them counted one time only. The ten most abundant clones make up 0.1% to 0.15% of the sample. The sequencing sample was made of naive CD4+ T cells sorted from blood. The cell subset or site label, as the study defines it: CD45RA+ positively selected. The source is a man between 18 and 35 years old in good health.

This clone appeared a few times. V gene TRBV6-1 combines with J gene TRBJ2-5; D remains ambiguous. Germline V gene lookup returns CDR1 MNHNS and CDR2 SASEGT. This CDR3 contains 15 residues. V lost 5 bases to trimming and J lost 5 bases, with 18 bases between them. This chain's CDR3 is CASSNTDTFLETQYF. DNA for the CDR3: TGTGCCAGCAGTAACACAGATACTTTTTTGGAGACCCAGTACTTC.

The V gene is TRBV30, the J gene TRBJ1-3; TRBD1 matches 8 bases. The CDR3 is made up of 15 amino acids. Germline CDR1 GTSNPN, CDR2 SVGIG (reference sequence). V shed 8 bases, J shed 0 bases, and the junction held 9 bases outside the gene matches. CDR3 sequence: CATGGSGDSGNTIYF. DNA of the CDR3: TGTGCCACAGGGGGATCGGGGGACTCTGGAAACACCATATATTTT.

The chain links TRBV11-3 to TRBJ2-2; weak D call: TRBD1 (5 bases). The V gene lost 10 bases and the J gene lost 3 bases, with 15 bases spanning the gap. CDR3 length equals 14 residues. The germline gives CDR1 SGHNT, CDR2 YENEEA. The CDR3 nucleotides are TGTGCCAACGACCTCCAGGGATACACCGGGGAGCTGTTTTTT. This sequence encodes CANDLQGYTGELFF.

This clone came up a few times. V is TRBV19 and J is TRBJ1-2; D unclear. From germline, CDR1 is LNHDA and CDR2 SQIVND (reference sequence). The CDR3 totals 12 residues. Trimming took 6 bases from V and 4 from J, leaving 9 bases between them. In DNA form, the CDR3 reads TGTGCCAGTAGCACGAACCTCTATGGCTACACCTTC. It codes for CASSTNLYGYTF.

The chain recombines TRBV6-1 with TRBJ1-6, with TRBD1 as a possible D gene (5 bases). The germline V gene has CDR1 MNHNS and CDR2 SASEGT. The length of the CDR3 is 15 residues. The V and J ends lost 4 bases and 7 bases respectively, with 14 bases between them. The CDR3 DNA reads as TGTGCCAGCAGTGGACTCAGGGAGTCAAATTCACCCCTCCACTTT. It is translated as CASSGLRESNSPLHF.

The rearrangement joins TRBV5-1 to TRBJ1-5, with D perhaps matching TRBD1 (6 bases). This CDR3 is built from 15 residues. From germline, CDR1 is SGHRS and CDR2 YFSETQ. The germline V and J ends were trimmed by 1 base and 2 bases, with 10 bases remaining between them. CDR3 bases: TGCGCCAGCAGCTTGTCAGGGGATGGCAATCAGCCCCAGCATTTT. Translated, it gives CASSLSGDGNQPQHF.

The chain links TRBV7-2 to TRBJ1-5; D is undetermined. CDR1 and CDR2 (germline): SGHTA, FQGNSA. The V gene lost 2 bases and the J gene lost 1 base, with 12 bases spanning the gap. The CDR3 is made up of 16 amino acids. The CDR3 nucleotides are TGTGCCAGCAGCTTATCGACCCTTAAAAGCAATCAGCCCCAGCATTTT. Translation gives CASSLSTLKSNQPQHF.

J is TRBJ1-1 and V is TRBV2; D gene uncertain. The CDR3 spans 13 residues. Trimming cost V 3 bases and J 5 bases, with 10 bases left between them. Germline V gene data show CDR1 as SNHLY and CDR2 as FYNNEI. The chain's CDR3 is CASSDLGRTEAFF. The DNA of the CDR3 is TGTGCCAGCAGTGATCTGGGGAGGACTGAAGCTTTCTTT.

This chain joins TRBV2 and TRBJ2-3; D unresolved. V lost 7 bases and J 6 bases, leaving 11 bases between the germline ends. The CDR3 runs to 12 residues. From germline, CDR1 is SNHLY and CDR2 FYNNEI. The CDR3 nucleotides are TGTGCCAGCACCCCCCTCGGGGATACGCAGTATTTT. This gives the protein CASTPLGDTQYF.

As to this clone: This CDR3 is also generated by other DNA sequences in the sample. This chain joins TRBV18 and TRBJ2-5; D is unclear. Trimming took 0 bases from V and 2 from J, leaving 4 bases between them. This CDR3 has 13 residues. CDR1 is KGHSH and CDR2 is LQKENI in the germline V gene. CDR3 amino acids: CASSPPQQETQYF. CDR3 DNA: TGTGCCAGCTCACCACCCCAGCAAGAGACCCAGTACTTC.

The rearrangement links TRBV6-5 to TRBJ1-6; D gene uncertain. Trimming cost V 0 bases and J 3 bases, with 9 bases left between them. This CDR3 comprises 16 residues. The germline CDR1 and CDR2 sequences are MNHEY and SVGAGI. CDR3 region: CASSYSNSRYNSPLHF. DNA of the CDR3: TGTGCCAGCAGTTACTCTAACAGCCGCTATAATTCACCCCTCCACTTT.

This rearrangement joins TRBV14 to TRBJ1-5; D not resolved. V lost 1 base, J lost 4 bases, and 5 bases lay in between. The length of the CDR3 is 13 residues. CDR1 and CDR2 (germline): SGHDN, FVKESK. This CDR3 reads CASSQGHNQPQHF. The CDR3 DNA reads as TGTGCCAGCAGCCAAGGACATAATCAGCCCCAGCATTTT. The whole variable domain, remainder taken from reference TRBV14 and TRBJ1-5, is EAGVTQFPSHSVIEKGQTVTLRCDPISGHDNLYWYRRVMGKEIKFLLHFVKESKQDESGMPNNRFLAERTGGTYSTLKVQPAELEDSGVYFCASSQGHNQPQHFGDGTRLSIL.

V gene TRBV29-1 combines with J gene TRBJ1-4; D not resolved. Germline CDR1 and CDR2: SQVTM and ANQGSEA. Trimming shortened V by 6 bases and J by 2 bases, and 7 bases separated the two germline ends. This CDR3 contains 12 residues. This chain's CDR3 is CSVSLTNEKLFF. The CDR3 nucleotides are TGCAGCGTCTCGTTGACTAATGAAAAACTGTTTTTT.

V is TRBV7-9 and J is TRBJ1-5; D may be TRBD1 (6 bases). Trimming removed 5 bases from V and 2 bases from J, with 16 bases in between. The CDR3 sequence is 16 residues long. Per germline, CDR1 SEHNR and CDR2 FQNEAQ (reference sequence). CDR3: CASSGDTRDGNQPQHF. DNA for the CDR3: TGTGCCAGCAGCGGGGACACTAGAGATGGCAATCAGCCCCAGCATTTT.

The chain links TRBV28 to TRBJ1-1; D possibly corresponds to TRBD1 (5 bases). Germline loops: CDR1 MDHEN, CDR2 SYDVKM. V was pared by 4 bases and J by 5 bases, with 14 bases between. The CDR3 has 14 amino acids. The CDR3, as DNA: TGTGCCAGCAGTTCCCGACCTGACAGAACTGAAGCTTTCTTT. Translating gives CASSSRPDRTEAFF.

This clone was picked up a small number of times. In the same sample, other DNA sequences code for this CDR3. CDR3 amino acids: CASSYSRETQYF. CDR3 DNA: TGTGCCAGCAGTTACTCCCGGGAGACCCAGTACTTC. The J gene is TRBJ2-5, the V gene TRBV6-5; D is undetermined. Trimming left V 0 bases short and J 5 bases short, with 4 bases between. The CDR3 totals 12 residues. Germline CDR1 and CDR2: MNHEY and SVGAGI.

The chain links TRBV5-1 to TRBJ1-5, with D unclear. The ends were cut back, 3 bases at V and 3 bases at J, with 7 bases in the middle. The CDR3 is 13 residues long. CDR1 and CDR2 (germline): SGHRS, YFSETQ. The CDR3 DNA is TGCGCCAGCAGCTCGGTACACAATCAGCCCCAGCATTTT. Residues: CASSSVHNQPQHF.

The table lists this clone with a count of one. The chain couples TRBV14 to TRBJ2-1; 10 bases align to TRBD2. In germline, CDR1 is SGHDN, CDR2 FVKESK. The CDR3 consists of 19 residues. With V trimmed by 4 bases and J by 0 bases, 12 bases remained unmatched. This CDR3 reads CASSRLAGAVYSSYNEQFF. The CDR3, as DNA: TGTGCCAGCAGCCGCCTAGCGGGAGCGGTATATAGCTCCTACAATGAGCAGTTCTTC.

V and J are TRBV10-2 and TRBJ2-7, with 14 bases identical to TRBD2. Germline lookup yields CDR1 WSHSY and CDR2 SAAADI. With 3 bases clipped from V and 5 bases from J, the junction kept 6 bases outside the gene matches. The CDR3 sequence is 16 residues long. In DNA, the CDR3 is TGCGCCAGCAGTGACGGACTAGCGGGGGGTCCCCACGAGCAGTACTTC. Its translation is CASSDGLAGGPHEQYF.

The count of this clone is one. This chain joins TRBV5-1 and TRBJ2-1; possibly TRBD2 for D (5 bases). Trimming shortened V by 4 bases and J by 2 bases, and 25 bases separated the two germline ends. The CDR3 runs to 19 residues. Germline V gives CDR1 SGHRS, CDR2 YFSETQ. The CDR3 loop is CASSPRDNAPTSPYNEQFF. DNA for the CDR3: TGCGCCAGCAGCCCGAGGGATAACGCCCCGACAAGCCCCTACAATGAGCAGTTCTTC.

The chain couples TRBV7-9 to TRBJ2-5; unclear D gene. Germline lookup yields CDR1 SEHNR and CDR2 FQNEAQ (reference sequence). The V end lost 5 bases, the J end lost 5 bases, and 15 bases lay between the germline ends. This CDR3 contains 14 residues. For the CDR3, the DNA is TGTGCCAGCAGCCGCTTTTTAACTGAGGAGACCCAGTACTTC. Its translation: CASSRFLTEETQYF.

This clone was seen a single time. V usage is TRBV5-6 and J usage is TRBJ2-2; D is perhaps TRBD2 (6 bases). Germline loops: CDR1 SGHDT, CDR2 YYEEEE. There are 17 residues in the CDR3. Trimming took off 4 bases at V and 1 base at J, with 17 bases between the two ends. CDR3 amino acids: CASSPIPGLGNTGELFF. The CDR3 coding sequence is TGTGCCAGCAGCCCCATCCCGGGACTGGGGAACACCGGGGAGCTGTTTTTT.

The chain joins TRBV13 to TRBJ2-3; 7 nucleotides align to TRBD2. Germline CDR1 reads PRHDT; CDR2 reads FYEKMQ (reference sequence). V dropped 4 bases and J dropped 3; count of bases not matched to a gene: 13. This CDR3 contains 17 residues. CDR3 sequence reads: CASSSSGWEGPTDTQYF. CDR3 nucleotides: TGTGCCAGCAGCTCCTCAGGCTGGGAGGGCCCTACAGATACGCAGTATTTT.